This record looks at one T cell receptor (beta chain) sequence and its context. What it recognizes is unknown. This record comes from a study of cytomegalovirus exposure and HLA in healthy donors. Study-level results: TCR beta sequences reportedly predicted most subjects' HLA-A and HLA-B alleles accurately.

This CDR3 has 13 amino acids. Trimming took off 6 bases at V and 0 bases at J, with 8 bases between the two ends. Germline V lookup: CDR1 KGHSH, CDR2 LQKENI. The PCR employed 60 Vbeta primers together with 13 Jbeta primers. As handled by the study authors: Some 10 million of the about 80 million unique TCR beta chains counted in a later analysis were shared. Measured with immunoSEQ multiplex PCR; TCRdb has only the in-frame clones, and not every one. V and J calls and clone size are copied from that table; D and trimming were computed from the DNA. The table includes more than 100,000 clones, around 86% detected once.

The chain has TRBV18 and TRBJ1-2; D is undetermined. The sequence came from a woman between 50 and 59 years old in good health and CMV-seropositive. The sequenced sample was PBMCs. CDR3 in amino acids: CASSPQSNYGYTF. CDR3 in DNA: TGTGCCAGCTCCCCCCAATCTAACTATGGCTACACCTTC.